This T cell receptor (beta chain) comes out of a study of blood T cells in healthy people across ages. A second about 6 to 11 cycle PCR used barcoded and J-beta primers. One entry per CDR3 protein results from TCRdb running MiXCR on the 5' RACE reads. This sample has approximately 730,000 distinct CDR3 sequences; roughly 45% occur once, and the top ten carry 20% to 25%. Input material: blood. The TCR sequence derives from an older woman in good health.

The CDR3 region is CASSASFSLEAFF. In DNA form, the CDR3 reads TGTGCCAGCAGCGCCTCGTTTTCCCTGGAGGCTTTCTTT. The rearrangement uses TRBV7-2 and TRBJ1-1; D unclear. The CDR3 extends over 13 amino acids. Trimming took off 5 bases at V and 11 bases at J, with 18 bases between the two ends. Germline CDR1 and CDR2: SGHTA and FQGNSA.